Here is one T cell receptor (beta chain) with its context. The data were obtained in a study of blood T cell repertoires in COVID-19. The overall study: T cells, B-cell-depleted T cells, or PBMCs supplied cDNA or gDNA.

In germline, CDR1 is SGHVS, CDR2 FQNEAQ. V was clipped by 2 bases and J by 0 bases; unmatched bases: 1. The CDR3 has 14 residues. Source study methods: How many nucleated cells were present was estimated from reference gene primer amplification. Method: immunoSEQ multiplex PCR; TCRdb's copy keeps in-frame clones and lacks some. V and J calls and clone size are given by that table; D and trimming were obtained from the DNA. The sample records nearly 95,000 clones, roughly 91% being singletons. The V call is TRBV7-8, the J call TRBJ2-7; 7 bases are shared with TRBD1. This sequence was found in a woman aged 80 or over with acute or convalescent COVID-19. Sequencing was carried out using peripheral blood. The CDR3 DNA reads TGTGCCAGCAGCTTAAGGGACAGCTCCTACGAGCAGTACTTC. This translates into CASSLRDSSYEQYF.